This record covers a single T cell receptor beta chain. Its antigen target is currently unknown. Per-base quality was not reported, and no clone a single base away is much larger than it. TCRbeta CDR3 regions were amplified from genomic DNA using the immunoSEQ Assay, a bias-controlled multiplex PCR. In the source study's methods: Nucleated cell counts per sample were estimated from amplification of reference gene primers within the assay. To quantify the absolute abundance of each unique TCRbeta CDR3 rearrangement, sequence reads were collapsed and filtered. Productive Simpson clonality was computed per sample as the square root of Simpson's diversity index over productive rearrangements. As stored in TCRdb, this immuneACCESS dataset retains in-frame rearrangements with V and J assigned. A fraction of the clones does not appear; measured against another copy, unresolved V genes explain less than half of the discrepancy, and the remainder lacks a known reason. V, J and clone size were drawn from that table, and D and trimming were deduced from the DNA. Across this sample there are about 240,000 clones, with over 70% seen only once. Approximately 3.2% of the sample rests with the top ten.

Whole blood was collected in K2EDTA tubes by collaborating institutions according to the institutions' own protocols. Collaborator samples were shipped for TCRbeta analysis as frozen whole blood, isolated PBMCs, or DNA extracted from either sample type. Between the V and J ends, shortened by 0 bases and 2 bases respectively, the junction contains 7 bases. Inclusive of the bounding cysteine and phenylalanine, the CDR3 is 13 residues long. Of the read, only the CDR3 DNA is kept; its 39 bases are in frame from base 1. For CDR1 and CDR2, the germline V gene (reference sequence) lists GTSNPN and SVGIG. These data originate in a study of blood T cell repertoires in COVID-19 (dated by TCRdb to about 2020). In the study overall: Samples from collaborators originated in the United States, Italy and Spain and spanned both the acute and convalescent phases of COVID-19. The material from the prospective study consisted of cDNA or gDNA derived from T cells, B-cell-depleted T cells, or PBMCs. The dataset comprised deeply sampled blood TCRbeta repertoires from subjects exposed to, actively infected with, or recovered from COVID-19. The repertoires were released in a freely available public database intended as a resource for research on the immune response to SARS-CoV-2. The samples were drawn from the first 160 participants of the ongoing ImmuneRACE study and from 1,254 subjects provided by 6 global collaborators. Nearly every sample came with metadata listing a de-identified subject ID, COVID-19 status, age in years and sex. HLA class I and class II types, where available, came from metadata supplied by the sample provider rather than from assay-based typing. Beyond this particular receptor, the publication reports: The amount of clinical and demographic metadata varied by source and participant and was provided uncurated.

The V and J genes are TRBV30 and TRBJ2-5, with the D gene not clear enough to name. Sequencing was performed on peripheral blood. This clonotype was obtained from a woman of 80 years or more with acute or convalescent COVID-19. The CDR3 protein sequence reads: CAWSVQIQETQYF. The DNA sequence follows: TGTGCCTGGAGTGTACAGATTCAAGAGACCCAGTACTTC.